The rows below give T cell receptor beta chains drawn from one sample of a study of blood T cell repertoires in COVID-19. TCRdb's copy holds only in-frame clones and misses some; the assay was immunoSEQ multiplex PCR. The data show a few hundred thousand clones, 70% to 90% seen once. The sequenced sample consisted of PBMCs or T cells enriched from blood (not recorded which). The source is a man younger than 45 with acute COVID-19. Both conserved end residues are part of each CDR3. The D gene is left open where the match is weak. Size is stated for part of the rows, as once, few or many counts, or as a class when the clone is expanded.

j_call d_call v_call clone_size cdr3_aa cdr3_nt
TRBJ2-2 NA TRBV5-6 NA CASSVRGHLTGELFF TGTGCCAGCAGCGTACGTGGACACCTCACCGGGGAGCTGTTTTTT
TRBJ1-1 TRBD1 TRBV7-3 few CASSSSMTGGFTEAFF TGTGCCAGCAGCTCGTCGATGACAGGGGGCTTCACTGAAGCTTTCTTT
TRBJ1-2 TRBD1 TRBV5-1 NA CASSPTGGSYGYTF TGCGCCAGCAGCCCAACAGGGGGCAGCTATGGCTACACCTTC
TRBJ2-2 TRBD1 TRBV27 NA CASSLQGVGTGELFF TGTGCCAGCAGCCTACAGGGGGTAGGCACCGGGGAGCTGTTTTTT
TRBJ1-2 NA TRBV25-1 NA CASSEQAEGYGYTF TGTGCCAGCAGTGAACAGGCTGAGGGTTATGGCTACACCTTC
TRBJ1-5 NA TRBV2 NA CASSDAYRDNQPQHF TGTGCCAGCAGTGATGCTTACCGGGACAATCAGCCCCAGCATTTT
TRBJ2-7 TRBD2 TRBV25-1 few CASSDPLAGAKNEQYF TGTGCCAGCAGTGACCCACTAGCGGGGGCCAAAAACGAGCAGTACTTC
TRBJ2-7 NA TRBV7-9 NA CASSLSGATYEQYF TGTGCCAGCAGCCTCTCCGGAGCGACCTACGAGCAGTACTTC
TRBJ1-5 NA TRBV5-1 NA CASIGQLLTVSNQPQHF TGCGCCAGCATCGGACAGCTACTTACGGTTAGCAATCAGCCCCAGCATTTT
TRBJ1-5 NA TRBV12-5 NA CASGLVLGDTHQPQHF TGTGCTAGTGGTTTGGTACTAGGGGACACCCATCAGCCCCAGCATTTT
TRBJ1-3 TRBD1 TRBV10-3 NA CAISESTGQGINTIYF TGTGCCATCAGTGAGTCGACGGGACAGGGTATTAACACCATATATTTT
TRBJ1-2 NA TRBV3-1/TRBV3-2 NA CASSQAVSNYGYTF TGTGCCAGCAGCCAAGCCGTTTCTAACTATGGCTACACCTTC
TRBJ2-5 TRBD2 TRBV5-4 NA CASSLGRGGQETQYF TGTGCCAGCAGCTTGGGTCGGGGGGGCCAAGAGACCCAGTACTTC
TRBJ2-2 TRBD1 TRBV5-1 NA CASSQIPSTGTANTGELFF TGCGCCAGCAGCCAAATCCCATCGACAGGGACAGCGAACACCGGGGAGCTGTTTTTT
TRBJ1-2 TRBD1 TRBV19 NA CASSMPGQGNYGYTF TGTGCCAGTAGTATGCCAGGACAGGGGAACTATGGCTACACCTTC
TRBJ1-6 NA TRBV6-5 NA CASSSRASYNSPLHF TGTGCCAGCAGTAGCAGGGCCTCCTATAATTCACCCCTCCACTTT
TRBJ1-1 TRBD1 TRBV5-1 NA CASSTTGQGATEAFF TGCGCCAGCAGCACGACCGGACAGGGGGCTACTGAAGCTTTCTTT
TRBJ2-7 TRBD1 TRBV2 NA CASSEEGDRAYEQYF TGTGCCAGCAGTGAAGAGGGGGACAGGGCCTACGAGCAGTACTTC
TRBJ1-5 NA TRBV5-4 NA CASSLAPVDQPQHF TGTGCCAGCAGCTTGGCCCCAGTGGATCAGCCCCAGCATTTT
TRBJ1-6 TRBD1 TRBV2 NA CASTRGLDRVNSPLHF TGTGCCAGCACGAGGGGCCTGGACAGGGTTAATTCACCCCTCCACTTT